These T cell receptor beta chains were read from a single sample in a study of metastatic and nonmetastatic thyroid tumors. TCRdb used MiXCR to call clones anew from the PCR reads. The sample has about 33,000 clones; about a sixth are singletons. Sequencing used blood. Every receptor here comes from a female donor with papillary thyroid cancer or a benign thyroid nodule (not recorded which). Some clones in this sample may be carry-over from other donors' samples. Each CDR3 is given with its conserved first and last residue. D genes are given only for firm matches. Some rows have no size entry. The others give once, few or many, or a class for an expanded clone.

clone size	V gene	J gene	D gene	CDR3 DNA	CDR3 protein
many	TRBV4-3	TRBJ2-1	TRBD2	TGCGCCAGCAGCCAAGATCCGAGCGGGAGGGCCTACAATGAGCAGTTCTTC	CASSQDPSGRAYNEQFF
-	TRBV29-1	TRBJ2-7	-	TGCAGCGTTGAAGGGCGCAGCGGTCGCGAGCAGTACTTC	CSVEGRSGREQYF
-	TRBV12-3/TRBV12-4	TRBJ1-1	-	TGTGCCAGCAGTCGGGACACGGGGGGCACTGAGGCTTTCTTT	CASSRDTGGTEAFF
many	TRBV4-1	TRBJ2-1	-	TGCGCCAGCAGCCCGTCCGAGGGAGGTAGCAATGAGCAGTTCTTC	CASSPSEGGSNEQFF
many	TRBV27	TRBJ2-7	-	TGTGCCAGCAGCCCTGGGACGGTAGCCTACGAGCAGTACTTC	CASSPGTVAYEQYF
medium-sized	TRBV20-1	TRBJ2-7	-	TGCAGTGCCCCACTTCACGGCGGGTCCCTCTCCTACGAGCAGTACTTC	CSAPLHGGSLSYEQYF
many	TRBV7-2	TRBJ2-2	-	TGTGCCAGCAGCCCTACCGGGGAGCTGTTTTTT	CASSPTGELFF
many	TRBV2	TRBJ2-4	-	TGTGCCAGCAGATCGGGGCCAGGGGACATTCAGTACTTC	CASRSGPGDIQYF
few	TRBV10-3	TRBJ2-3	-	TGTGCCATCAGTCCCTATGTAGGGTGGGGCACAGATACGCAGTATTTT	CAISPYVGWGTDTQYF
-	TRBV11-3	TRBJ2-3	TRBD1	TGTGCCAGCAGCTTAGGCGTTTGGGACAGTGGTCCCCAAGACAGAGATACGCAGTATTTT	CASSLGVWDSGPQDRDTQYF
many	TRBV11-1	TRBJ2-1	-	TGTGCCAGCAGCCGGAGGTTCAGGGGTAGCTCCTACAATGAGCAGTTCTTC	CASSRRFRGSSYNEQFF
many	TRBV28	TRBJ2-5	-	TGTGCCAGCAGTCCCCTATTTGGGGAGACCCAGTACTTC	CASSPLFGETQYF
few	TRBV6-2/TRBV6-3	TRBJ2-2	-	TGTGCCATTAGTTACCCCGGGGAGCTGTTTTTT	CAISYPGELFF
many	TRBV7-8	TRBJ1-2	TRBD1	TGTGCCAGCAGCCGGGACAGGGGTGGCTACACCTTC	CASSRDRGGYTF
many	TRBV3-1	TRBJ2-2	TRBD2	TGTGCCAGCACCGAAGGACTAGCGGGGGGGTTCCGGGAGCTGTTTTTT	CASTEGLAGGFRELFF
many	TRBV4-3	TRBJ2-3	-	TGCGCCAGCAGCCCGGACACGCTGAACACAGATACGCAGTATTTT	CASSPDTLNTDTQYF
medium-sized	TRBV28	TRBJ1-1	-	TGTGCCAGCAGTTTAGAGGGGCAGGGTGGCACTGAAGCTTTCTTT	CASSLEGQGGTEAFF
many	TRBV28	TRBJ1-5	-	TGTGCCAGCAGTCCACCCGGCTACAGGTCCAAAACCAATCAGCCCCAGCATTTT	CASSPPGYRSKTNQPQHF
many	TRBV9	TRBJ1-1	-	TGTGCCAGCAGCCGACGAGGGGACACTGAAGCTTTCTTT	CASSRRGDTEAFF
-	TRBV3-1	TRBJ1-5	-	TGTGCCAGCAGCCAAGAGCATCCCCATCATTTT	CASSQEHPHHF
-	TRBV10-1	TRBJ1-4	-	TGCGCCAGCAGTGAAGGGTTTTTCCCAAAACTGTTTTTT	CASSEGFFPKLFF
few	TRBV6-1	TRBJ2-1	-	TGTGCCAGTGTTCACAACTCCTACAATGAGCAGTTCTTC	CASVHNSYNEQFF
many	TRBV6-4	TRBJ1-6	TRBD1	TGTGCCAGCAGTGACCAGGGGGGGGGGAGAAGCTCCTATAATTCACCCCTCCACTTT	CASSDQGGGRSSYNSPLHF
once	TRBV5-6	TRBJ1-3	-	TGTGTCAGCATCTTAGCTGGAAACACCATATATTTT	CVSILAGNTIYF
-	TRBV4-1	TRBJ1-2	-	TGCGCCAGCAGCCAGGGCCAATTCAGGGATCTGCGTCTTGGCTACACCTTC	CASSQGQFRDLRLGYTF
many	TRBV5-1	TRBJ2-1	TRBD2	TGCGCCAGCAGCTCCGAACCCGGAAGCGGGGGATCTTCTAATGAGCAGTTCTTC	CASSSEPGSGGSSNEQFF
-	TRBV7-3	TRBJ2-3	TRBD2	TGTGCCAGCAGCTTAAGAGCGGGAGGGGGCAGAGAAACGCAGTATTTT	CASSLRAGGGRETQYF
many	TRBV20-1	TRBJ2-5	TRBD2	TGCAGTCAAGAACTAGCGGGAGATCAAGAGACCCAGTACTTC	CSQELAGDQETQYF
many	TRBV15	TRBJ2-6	-	TGTGCCACCAGCAGAGATTTGGGCTCTGGGGCCAACGTCCTGACTTTC	CATSRDLGSGANVLTF
-	TRBV5-1	TRBJ2-6	-	TGTGCCAGCAGCTTGGAACAGGGTGTGGCCAACGTCCTGACTTTC	CASSLEQGVANVLTF
many	TRBV28	TRBJ1-1	-	TGTGCCAGCAGAATACAACCCCAGAGTGAAAACACTGAAGCTTTCTTT	CASRIQPQSENTEAFF
many	TRBV4-2	TRBJ1-3	-	TGTGCCAGCAGCCCACACAGGGGAAACACCATATATTTT	CASSPHRGNTIYF
few	TRBV2	TRBJ2-7	-	TGTGCCAGCAGTGAGGGTACCTACGAGCAGTACTTC	CASSEGTYEQYF
-	TRBV11-3	TRBJ2-3	-	TGTGCCAGCAGCGGACCACTAGCAGATACGCAGTATTTT	CASSGPLADTQYF
many	TRBV4-1	TRBJ1-2	TRBD1	TGCGCCAGCAGCCAAGGGACAGGGTGGAACTATGGCTACACCTTC	CASSQGTGWNYGYTF
many	TRBV11-2	TRBJ2-3	-	TGTGCCAGCATCCTGTTTAGGGGATGGGGCACAGATACGCAGTATTTT	CASILFRGWGTDTQYF
once	TRBV20-1	TRBJ2-2	TRBD2	TGCAGTAATAGAGATGGGACTAGCGGGCGCACCGGGGAGCTGTTTTTT	CSNRDGTSGRTGELFF
many	TRBV20-1	TRBJ2-3	TRBD2	TGCAGCGTCGGGAGGGGAGGGACAGATACGCAGTATTTT	CSVGRGGTDTQYF
few	TRBV27	TRBJ1-2	TRBD1	TGTGCCAGCAGTTCGGGACAGTCCCTCTATGGCTACACCTTC	CASSSGQSLYGYTF
-	TRBV7-2	TRBJ1-2	-	TGTGCCAGCAGCCGGGGGAGTTGGGGTGGATACACCTTC	CASSRGSWGGYTF
many	TRBV27	TRBJ2-2	TRBD1	TGTGCCAGCGGTCCTTGGGCCGGGACAGTGAACACCGGGGAGCTGTTTTTT	CASGPWAGTVNTGELFF
many	TRBV19	TRBJ1-1	TRBD1	TGTGCCAGTAGTAGGTCAGGGGGCAACACTGAAGCTTTCTTT	CASSRSGGNTEAFF
-	TRBV5-1	TRBJ2-5	-	TGCGCCAGCAGACTCGAGACCCAGGAGACCCAGTACTTC	CASRLETQETQYF
many	TRBV20-1	TRBJ2-7	TRBD1	TGCAGTGCTCAGGGGACAGGGGCCCGCGGCGAGCAGTACTTC	CSAQGTGARGEQYF
many	TRBV4-1	TRBJ1-4	-	TGCGCCAGCACTTGGACGGAAACTAATGAAAAACTGTTTTTT	CASTWTETNEKLFF
many	TRBV7-9	TRBJ1-5	-	TGTGCCAGCAGCGCTTATAGCAATCAGCCCCAACATTTT	CASSAYSNQPQHF
many	TRBV24-1	TRBJ2-2	TRBD2	TGTGCCACCAGTACAACTAGCGGGGGCACCGGGGAGCTGTTTTTT	CATSTTSGGTGELFF
many	TRBV5-4	TRBJ2-3	-	TGTGCCAGCAGCTTGGTGCGAGATACGCAGTATTTT	CASSLVRDTQYF
-	TRBV4-1	TRBJ2-6	-	TGCGCCAGCAGCCAAGGACAGGCGACTGGGCCCAACGTCCTGACTTTC	CASSQGQATGPNVLTF
many	TRBV20-1	TRBJ2-3	-	TGCAGTGCTAGGGCCCTCCTCCGAGGTGCATCGGCAGATACGCAGTATTTT	CSARALLRGASADTQYF
many	TRBV6-4	TRBJ2-1	TRBD1	TGTGCCAGCAGTGACGGGACAGGTTACAATGAGCAGTTCTTC	CASSDGTGYNEQFF
-	TRBV28	TRBJ2-4	-	TGTGCCAGCAGTTTTCCCGGAGGGGCTAGCGTAGGCTTC	CASSFPGGASVGF
-	TRBV7-2	TRBJ1-1	-	TGTGCCAGCAGCTTATCGCTGGAGGGTCAAGAAGCTTTCTTT	CASSLSLEGQEAFF
medium-sized	TRBV20-1	TRBJ1-5	TRBD1	TGCAGTGCTCCCCCAGGGGGGGGCAATCAGCCCCAGCATTTT	CSAPPGGGNQPQHF
-	TRBV19	TRBJ2-1	-	TGTGCCAGTAGTCCGCTAGCGCAGTCCTACAATGAGCAGTTCTTC	CASSPLAQSYNEQFF
many	TRBV19	TRBJ1-5	-	TGTGCCAGTAGTATGTCGGCCGATCAGCCCCAGCATTTT	CASSMSADQPQHF
many	TRBV5-1	TRBJ2-5	TRBD2	TGCGCCAGCAGCCTGCGAGAAGCTAGCGGGGGCCGGGGAGAGACCCAGTACTTC	CASSLREASGGRGETQYF